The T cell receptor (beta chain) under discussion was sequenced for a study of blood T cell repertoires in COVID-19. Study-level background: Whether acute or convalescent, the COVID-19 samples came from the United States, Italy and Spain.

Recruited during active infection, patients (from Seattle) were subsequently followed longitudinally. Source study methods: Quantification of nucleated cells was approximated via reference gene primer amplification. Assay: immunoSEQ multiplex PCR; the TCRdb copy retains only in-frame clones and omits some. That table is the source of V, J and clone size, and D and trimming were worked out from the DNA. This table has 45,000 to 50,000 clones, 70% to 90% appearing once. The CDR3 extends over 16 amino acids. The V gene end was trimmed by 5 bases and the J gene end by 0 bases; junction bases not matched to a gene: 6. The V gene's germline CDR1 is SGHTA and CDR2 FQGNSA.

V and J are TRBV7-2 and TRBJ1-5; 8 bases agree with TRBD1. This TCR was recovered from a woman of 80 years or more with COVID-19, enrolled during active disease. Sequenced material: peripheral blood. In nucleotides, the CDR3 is TGTGCCAGCAGCGTTTCGACAGGGGATAGCAATCAGCCCCAGCATTTT. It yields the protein CASSVSTGDSNQPQHF.